The 23 T cell receptor beta chains reported below all come from one sample, sequenced in a study of T cells in Graves' hyperthyroidism and ophthalmopathy. Amplified TCR beta CDR3 regions derived from RNA transcripts. When the TCR CDR3 underwent first-round RT-PCR, the HTBI primer set was used. Each CDR3 protein is one row after TCRdb ran MiXCR on the multiplex PCR reads. The sample carries 350,000 to 450,000 distinct CDR3 sequences, over 13% recorded once. The source material was blood. These TCRs come from a man aged 50-59 years with Graves' ophthalmopathy.

The V gene is TRBV2, the J gene TRBJ2-1; no clear D. Germline V gene data show CDR1 as SNHLY and CDR2 as FYNNEI. The CDR3 consists of 13 residues. V lost 3 bases to trimming and J lost 5 bases, with 8 bases between them. CDR3 DNA: TGTGCCAGCAGTGATCAATTTGACAATGAGCAGTTCTTC. Translating gives CASSDQFDNEQFF.

This clonotype has at least ten counts. This chain uses TRBV29-1 with TRBJ1-1; the D is unclear. Trimming removed 2 bases at V and 0 bases at J, with 10 bases between. The V gene's germline CDR1 is SQVTM and CDR2 ANQGSEA. There are 14 residues in the CDR3. CDR3 DNA sequence: TGCAGCGTTGAAAAAGGACGGATGAACACTGAAGCTTTCTTT. Translating it yields CSVEKGRMNTEAFF.

V gene TRBV20-1 combines with J gene TRBJ2-3; D possibly matches TRBD1 or TRBD2 (5 bases each). This CDR3 region has 14 residues. V gave up 6 bases and J gave up 4 bases, with 17 bases separating them. Germline CDR1 is DFQATT and CDR2 is SNEGSKA (reference sequence). CDR3 amino acids: CSAPGRWVPDTQYF. In DNA form, the CDR3 reads TGCAGTGCACCGGGACGTTGGGTCCCAGATACGCAGTATTTT.

The CDR3 sequence: CASSLALGMGTEAFF. Written as DNA, the CDR3 is TGTGCCAGCAGCTTGGCCCTCGGGATGGGGACTGAAGCTTTCTTT. The chain recombines TRBV5-6 with TRBJ1-1; D is undetermined. Germline CDR1 reads SGHDT; CDR2 reads YYEEEE. The ends were cut back, 0 bases at V and 5 bases at J, with 14 bases in the middle. This CDR3 region has 15 residues.

This clonotype was counted once. The chain recombines TRBV12-3 or TRBV12-4 with TRBJ1-5; weak D call: TRBD1 (6 bases). Trimming removed 5 bases from V and 11 bases from J, with 13 bases in between. The CDR3 has 12 amino acids. The CDR3 region has the DNA TGTGCCAGCAGTCAGGGGACCCCGGCCCAGCATTTT. Protein sequence: CASSQGTPAQHF.

This clonotype was seen a handful of times. A much bigger clone sits one base away, suggesting this may be a read error. The chain has TRBV27 and TRBJ2-7; weak D call: TRBD1 (5 bases). Germline V gene data show CDR1 as MNHEY and CDR2 as SMNVEV (reference sequence). This CDR3 is 13 amino acids long. The CDR3 DNA is TGTGCCAGCAGTGGGGCAGGTAATCGCGAGCAGCACTTC. Its protein is CASSGAGNREQHF.

This clonotype has just a few counts. The rearrangement joins TRBV19 to TRBJ1-2; no clear D. From germline, CDR1 is LNHDA and CDR2 SQIVND (reference sequence). The germline V and J ends were trimmed by 2 bases and 5 bases, with 12 bases remaining between them. The CDR3 length is 14 residues. Here the CDR3 DNA reads TGTGCCAGTAGTATATCCTCGCTGGGGTATGGCTACACCTTC. It translates to CASSISSLGYGYTF.

This clonotype was counted ten times or more. This sequence joins TRBV20-1 and TRBJ2-5, with TRBD2 identical over 7 bases. The J segment lost 5 bases and the V segment lost 0 bases, leaving 3 bases of the junction unmatched. The length of the CDR3 is 13 residues. Germline loops: CDR1 DFQATT, CDR2 SNEGSKA (reference sequence). DNA for the CDR3: TGCAGTGCTAGAGACGTTAGCGGGGAGACCCAGTACTTC. Residues: CSARDVSGETQYF.

The chain uses TRBV2 and TRBJ2-1; D gene uncertain. Germline assignment: CDR1 SNHLY and CDR2 FYNNEI. CDR3 length: 15 amino acids. The germline V and J ends were trimmed by 8 bases and 0 bases, with 14 bases remaining between them. CDR3 in amino acids: CASAPRASSYNEQFF. CDR3 DNA: TGTGCCAGCGCGCCCCGGGCGAGCTCCTACAATGAGCAGTTCTTC.

This clonotype was seen at least ten times. This rearrangement joins TRBV28 to TRBJ1-2, with no clear D. The germline gives CDR1 MDHEN, CDR2 SYDVKM. The CDR3 totals 12 residues. V dropped 4 bases and J dropped 3 bases, with 6 bases sitting between them. DNA of the CDR3: TGTGCCAGCAGTTGGGAGGACTATGGCTACACCTTC. This encodes CASSWEDYGYTF.

In this sample, this clonotype turned up many times. The gene calls are TRBV2 and TRBJ2-6; TRBD1 matches 7 bases. Per the germline V gene, CDR1 is SNHLY and CDR2 is FYNNEI. V gave up 7 bases and J gave up 1 base; unmatched junction bases: 4. The CDR3 has 15 residues. The CDR3 loop reads CASKGTVSGANVLTF. The CDR3 bases are TGTGCCAGCAAGGGGACAGTTTCTGGGGCCAACGTCCTGACTTTC.

This clonotype was picked up many times. This chain uses TRBV12-3 or TRBV12-4 with TRBJ2-7, with 8 bases matching TRBD2. The V segment lost 2 bases and the J segment 4 bases; nucleotides outside the gene matches: 7. The CDR3 extends over 15 amino acids. DNA of the CDR3: TGTGCCAGCAGTTTACCCCCATCGGGGGGGTACGAGCAGTACTTC. Translation: CASSLPPSGGYEQYF.

This clonotype was seen ten or more times. The chain uses TRBV28 and TRBJ2-3; 7 positions match TRBD2. Germline V gene lookup returns CDR1 MDHEN and CDR2 SYDVKM. After removal of 3 bases from V and 2 bases from J, the junction contained 14 bases not matched to a gene. This CDR3 comprises 18 residues. The CDR3 nucleotides are TGTGCCAGCAGTTTTTTCGGTTTAGCGGGCCTCCCCACAGATACGCAGTATTTT. It translates to CASSFFGLAGLPTDTQYF.

CDR3 DNA sequence: TGTGCCAGCAGCCAATCCACAGTGGGCCTCGAATTGTACGGCTACACCTTC. Residues: CASSQSTVGLELYGYTF. This rearrangement joins TRBV16 to TRBJ1-2; D call uncertain. The CDR3 is 17 residues long. Trimming shortened V by 0 bases and J by 8 bases, and 22 bases separated the two germline ends. Germline CDR1 reads KGHSY; CDR2 reads FQNENV.

This clonotype was seen repeatedly, ten times or more. V is TRBV20-1 and J is TRBJ2-2; 8 nucleotides match TRBD1. Losses at the gene ends were 3 bases for V and 1 base for J; bases not matched to a gene: 4. Germline assignment: CDR1 DFQATT and CDR2 SNEGSKA (reference sequence). The CDR3 contains 15 residues. CDR3 bases: TGCAGTGCTAGTTATGGGACAGGGAACACCGGGGAGCTGTTTTTT. Residues: CSASYGTGNTGELFF.

This clonotype showed up just a few times. The chain employs TRBV6-6 and TRBJ1-5; no reliable D call. The CDR3 is 14 residues long. The germline V gene encodes CDR1 MNHNY and CDR2 SVGAGI (reference sequence). The V end was cut by 0 bases, the J end by 8 bases, with 11 bases between. In DNA form, the CDR3 reads TGTGCCAGCAGTTACTCCAGTGATAGTGAGCCCCAGCATTTT. It translates to CASSYSSDSEPQHF.

This clonotype has at least ten counts. The V call is TRBV12-3 or TRBV12-4, the J call TRBJ2-1; TRBD1 agrees at 11 bases. The CDR3 length is 15 residues. Unmatched junction bases numbered 4, after V lost 3 bases and J lost 6 bases. CDR3 bases: TGTGCCAGCAGTTTGGACAGGGGGCTTTTCAATGAGCAGTTCTTC. As protein: CASSLDRGLFNEQFF.

This clonotype has just a few counts. The rearrangement uses TRBV6-1 and TRBJ2-3; 13 bases map to TRBD2. Per germline, CDR1 MNHNS and CDR2 SASEGT. The CDR3 extends over 16 amino acids. V was clipped by 5 bases and J by 4 bases; unmatched bases: 6. This CDR3 reads CASSSSTSGRSDTQYF. CDR3 nucleotides: TGTGCCAGCAGTTCGTCGACTAGCGGGAGGTCAGATACGCAGTATTTT.

The sample holds many counts of this clonotype. The rearrangement joins TRBV27 to TRBJ2-2; 8 bases agree with TRBD2. The CDR3 length is 15 residues. Germline V CDR1 and CDR2: MNHEY, SMNVEV (reference sequence). V lost 6 bases, J lost 1 base, and 4 bases stayed unmatched. In nucleotides, the CDR3 is TGTGCCAGCAGGCGGGGGGCAGTGAACACCGGGGAGCTGTTTTTT. Translated: CASRRGAVNTGELFF.

V gene TRBV7-9 combines with J gene TRBJ1-4, with 11 bases matching TRBD1. This CDR3 comprises 15 residues. Germline V CDR1 and CDR2: SEHNR, FQNEAQ (reference sequence). The ends lost 5 bases at V and 7 bases at J; junction bases unmatched: 6. In DNA form, the CDR3 reads TGTGCCAGCAGCACAGGGACAGGGGGAGGTGAAAAACTGTTTTTT. The encoded protein is CASSTGTGGGEKLFF.

The sample holds many counts of this clonotype. J is TRBJ2-1 and V is TRBV11-2; TRBD1 is a possible D gene (6 bases). Germline lookup yields CDR1 SGHAT and CDR2 FQNNGV. V lost 1 base, J lost 8 bases, and 9 bases lay in between. The CDR3 is 13 residues long. CDR3 sequence reads: CASSLVRGHEQFF. As DNA, the CDR3 is TGTGCCAGCAGCTTAGTCAGGGGACATGAGCAGTTCTTC.

In its sample, this clonotype was seen many times. The V gene is TRBV28, the J gene TRBJ2-3; 7 bases align to TRBD2. Germline-derived CDR1 and CDR2 are MDHEN and SYDVKM. This CDR3 is built from 15 residues. Losses at the gene ends were 5 bases for V and 4 bases for J; bases not matched to a gene: 9. The CDR3 DNA is TGTGCCAGCAGTACCTCGGGACTATCCGCAGATACGCAGTATTTT. As protein: CASSTSGLSADTQYF.

This clonotype was counted between two and nine times. This chain joins TRBV5-1 and TRBJ2-2; the D is unclear. The CDR3 length is 14 residues. Germline CDR1 is SGHRS and CDR2 is YFSETQ. The V end lost 0 bases, the J end lost 4 bases, and 7 bases lay between the germline ends. The CDR3 sequence is CASSLAQSTGELFF. CDR3 nucleotide sequence: TGCGCCAGCAGCTTGGCCCAAAGCACCGGGGAGCTGTTTTTT. The whole variable domain, remainder taken from reference TRBV5-1 and TRBJ2-2, is KAGVTQTPRYLIKTRGQQVTLSCSPISGHRSVSWYQQTPGQGLQFLFEYFSETQRNKGNFPGRFSGRQFSNSRSEMNVSTLELGDSALYLCASSLAQSTGELFFGEGSRLTVL.